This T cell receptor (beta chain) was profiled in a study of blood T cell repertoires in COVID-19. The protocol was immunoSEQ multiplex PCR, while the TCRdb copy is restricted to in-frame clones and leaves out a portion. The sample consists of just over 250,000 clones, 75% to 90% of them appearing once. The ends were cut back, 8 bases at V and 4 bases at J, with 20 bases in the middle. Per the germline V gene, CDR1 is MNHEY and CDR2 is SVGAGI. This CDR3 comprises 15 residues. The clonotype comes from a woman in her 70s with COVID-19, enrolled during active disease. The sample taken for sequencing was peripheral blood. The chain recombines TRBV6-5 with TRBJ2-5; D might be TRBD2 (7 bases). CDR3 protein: CASSTRPGGGETQYF. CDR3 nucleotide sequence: TGTGCCAGCTCTACCCGTCCGGGGGGCGGAGAGACCCAGTACTTC.